This T cell receptor beta chain came from a study of blood T cell repertoires in COVID-19. Looked up from germline, CDR1 is KGHSH and CDR2 is LQKENI. V was pared by 3 bases and J by 7 bases, with 9 bases between. This CDR3 has 12 amino acids. Participant-given clinical history determined each cohort assignment. TCRdb keeps only in-frame clones here, not all; method: immunoSEQ multiplex PCR. The data show under 250,000 clones, roughly 88% seen once. The J gene is TRBJ1-2, the V gene TRBV18, with no clear D. The specimen was PBMCs or T cells enriched from blood (not recorded which). The TCR was taken from a woman aged 40 to 55 who had been exposed to COVID-19. The CDR3 sequence: CASSPVRSGYTF. The CDR3 region has the DNA TGTGCCAGCTCACCCGTCAGGTCTGGCTACACCTTC.